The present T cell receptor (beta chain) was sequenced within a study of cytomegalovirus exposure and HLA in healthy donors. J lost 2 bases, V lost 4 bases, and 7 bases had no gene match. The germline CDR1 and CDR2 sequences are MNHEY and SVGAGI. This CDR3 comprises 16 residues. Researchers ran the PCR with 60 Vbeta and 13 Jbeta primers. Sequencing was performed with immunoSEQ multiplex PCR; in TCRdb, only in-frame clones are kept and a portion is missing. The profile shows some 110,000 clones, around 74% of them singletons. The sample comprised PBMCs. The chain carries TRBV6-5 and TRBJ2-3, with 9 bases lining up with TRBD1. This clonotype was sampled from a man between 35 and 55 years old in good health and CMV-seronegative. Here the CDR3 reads CASSFGGQGYTDTQYF. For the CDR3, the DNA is TGTGCCAGCAGTTTTGGAGGACAGGGGTACACAGATACGCAGTATTTT.